This T cell receptor beta chain is drawn from a study of PD-L1 blockade in urothelial cancer. Overall study context: Timepoints chosen for blood analysis were 3 weeks (second dose) and 6 weeks after treatment start.

Sequenced by immunoSEQ multiplex PCR; TCRdb stores in-frame clones only, minus some. The repertoire holds fewer than 60,000 clones, with 85% to 90% as singletons. From germline, CDR1 is SGHAT and CDR2 FQNNGV. This CDR3 has 13 residues. The V end lost 1 base, the J end lost 5 bases, and 8 bases lay between the germline ends. The time point was: pretreatment peripheral blood. All patients carried locally advanced or metastatic urothelial carcinoma. The specimen was PBMCs, collected around atezolizumab (anti-PD-L1) treatment. The source is a man between 65 and 85 years old with urothelial cancer. This sequence joins TRBV11-2 and TRBJ2-5; a possible D gene is TRBD2 (5 bases). Here the CDR3 reads CASSLGGRETQYF. The CDR3 DNA is TGTGCCAGCAGCTTAGGAGGGCGGGAGACCCAGTACTTC.